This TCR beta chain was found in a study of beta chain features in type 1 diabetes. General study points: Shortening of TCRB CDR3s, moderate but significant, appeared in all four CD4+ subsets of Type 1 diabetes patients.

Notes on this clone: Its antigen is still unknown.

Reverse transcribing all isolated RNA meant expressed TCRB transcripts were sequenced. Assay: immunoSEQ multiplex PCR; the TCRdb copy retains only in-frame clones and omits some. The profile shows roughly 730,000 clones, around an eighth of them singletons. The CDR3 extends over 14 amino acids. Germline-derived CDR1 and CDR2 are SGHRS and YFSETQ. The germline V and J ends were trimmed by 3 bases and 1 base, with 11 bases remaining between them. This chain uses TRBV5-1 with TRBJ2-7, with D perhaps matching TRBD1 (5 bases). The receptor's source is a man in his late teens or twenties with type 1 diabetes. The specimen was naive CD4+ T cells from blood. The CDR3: CASSSNRISYEQYF. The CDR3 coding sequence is TGCGCCAGCAGCTCTAACAGGATTTCCTACGAGCAGTACTTC.